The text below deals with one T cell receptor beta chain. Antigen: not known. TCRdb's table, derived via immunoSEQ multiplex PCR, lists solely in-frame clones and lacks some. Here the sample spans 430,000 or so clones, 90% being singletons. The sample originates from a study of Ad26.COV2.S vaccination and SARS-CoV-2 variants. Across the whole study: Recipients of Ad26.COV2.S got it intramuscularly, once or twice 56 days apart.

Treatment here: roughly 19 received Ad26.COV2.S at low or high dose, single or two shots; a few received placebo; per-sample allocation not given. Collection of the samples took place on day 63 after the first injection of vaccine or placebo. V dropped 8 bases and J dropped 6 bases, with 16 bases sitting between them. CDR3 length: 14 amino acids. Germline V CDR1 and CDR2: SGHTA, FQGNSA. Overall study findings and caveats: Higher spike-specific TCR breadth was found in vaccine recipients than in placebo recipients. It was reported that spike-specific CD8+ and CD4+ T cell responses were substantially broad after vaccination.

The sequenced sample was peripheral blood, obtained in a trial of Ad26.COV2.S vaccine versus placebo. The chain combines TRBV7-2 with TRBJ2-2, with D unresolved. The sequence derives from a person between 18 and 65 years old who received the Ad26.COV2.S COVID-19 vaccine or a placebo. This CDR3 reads CASCFGVTAGELFF. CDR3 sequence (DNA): TGTGCCAGCTGTTTTGGGGTAACCGCCGGGGAGCTGTTTTTT. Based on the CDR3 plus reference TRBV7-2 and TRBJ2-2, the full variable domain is GAGVSQSPSNKVTEKGKDVELRCDPISGHTALYWYRQSLGQGLEFLIYFQGNSAPDKSGLPSDRFSAERTGGSVSTLTIQRTQQEDSAVYLCASCFGVTAGELFFGEGSRLTVL.